A selection of T cell receptor beta chains follows, all from one sample in a study of T cell repertoires in cytomegalovirus infection. Via MiXCR, TCRdb re-called the reads, giving one row per CDR3 protein. This table holds approximately 750,000 distinct CDR3 sequences, 35% to 45% found once. Sequencing was done on a sample of PBMCs. The receptor set was obtained from a human donor in good health (CMV status not recorded). Some clones in this sample may be carry-over from other donors' samples. Each CDR3 is given with its conserved first and last residue. The D gene is left open where the match is weak. For some rows the clone size is stated as once, few or many, or as a class when expanded; others skip it.

j_gene: TRBJ1-2
d_gene: NA
abundance: NA
v_gene: TRBV29-1
CDR3aa: CSVLSGDYGYTF
CDR3nt: TGCAGCGTTCTTTCAGGGGACTATGGCTACACCTTC

j_gene: TRBJ2-3
d_gene: NA
abundance: NA
v_gene: TRBV6-1
CDR3aa: CASSEALGGNTDTQYF
CDR3nt: TGTGCCAGCAGTGAAGCGTTAGGGGGGAACACAGATACGCAGTATTTT

j_gene: TRBJ2-2
d_gene: TRBD2
abundance: few
v_gene: TRBV6-2/TRBV6-3
CDR3aa: CASNLPTSGRGTGELFF
CDR3nt: TGTGCCAGCAACCTCCCTACTAGCGGGAGGGGCACCGGGGAGCTGTTTTTT

j_gene: TRBJ2-7
d_gene: TRBD1
abundance: NA
v_gene: TRBV20-1
CDR3aa: CSARTGSLGEQYF
CDR3nt: TGCAGTGCTAGGACAGGGAGTCTCGGGGAGCAGTACTTC

j_gene: TRBJ2-2
d_gene: NA
abundance: many
v_gene: TRBV7-2
CDR3aa: CASSLGRTGELFF
CDR3nt: TGTGCCAGCAGCTTAGGCAGGACCGGGGAGCTGTTTTTT

j_gene: TRBJ2-1
d_gene: TRBD2
abundance: NA
v_gene: TRBV11-2
CDR3aa: CASSFLTSGYNEQFF
CDR3nt: TGTGCCAGCAGCTTCCTGACTAGCGGCTACAATGAGCAGTTCTTC

j_gene: TRBJ2-7
d_gene: NA
abundance: few
v_gene: TRBV7-8
CDR3aa: CASSSRRTTGHGDEQYF
CDR3nt: TGTGCCAGCAGCTCTAGGCGGACTACAGGGCATGGAGACGAGCAGTACTTC

j_gene: TRBJ2-4
d_gene: NA
abundance: NA
v_gene: TRBV7-2
CDR3aa: CASSPRTGPGNIQYF
CDR3nt: TGTGCCAGCAGCCCTCGGACGGGACCTGGAAACATTCAGTACTTC

j_gene: TRBJ2-3
d_gene: NA
abundance: few
v_gene: TRBV5-1
CDR3aa: CASSLSQPADTQYF
CDR3nt: TGCGCCAGCAGCTTAAGCCAGCCAGCGGATACGCAGTATTTT

j_gene: TRBJ1-1
d_gene: NA
abundance: few
v_gene: TRBV12-3/TRBV12-4
CDR3aa: CASRSPGAEAFF
CDR3nt: TGTGCCAGCAGATCCCCAGGGGCTGAAGCTTTCTTT

j_gene: TRBJ2-2
d_gene: NA
abundance: NA
v_gene: TRBV7-9
CDR3aa: CASSFFSSPSTGELFF
CDR3nt: TGTGCCAGCAGCTTCTTTAGCTCTCCGAGCACCGGGGAGCTGTTTTTT

j_gene: TRBJ1-1
d_gene: NA
abundance: NA
v_gene: TRBV7-8
CDR3aa: CASSLADKGGGTEAFF
CDR3nt: TGTGCCAGCAGCTTAGCTGACAAAGGGGGGGGCACTGAAGCTTTCTTT

j_gene: TRBJ2-2
d_gene: TRBD2
abundance: few
v_gene: TRBV7-2
CDR3aa: CASSFTSGANTGELFF
CDR3nt: TGTGCCAGCAGCTTTACTAGCGGGGCGAACACCGGGGAGCTGTTTTTT